One sample yielded the 5 T cell receptor beta chains listed below, sequenced in a study of Tregs in tolerant kidney transplant recipients. Sequenced by immunoSEQ multiplex PCR; TCRdb stores in-frame clones only, minus some. The repertoire holds some 62,000 clones, with around 98% as singletons. The source material was Tregs from blood, sampled before the transplant. The receptors shown here come from a human donor who received a combined kidney and bone marrow transplant.

This clone is judged medium-sized (0.01 to 0.1%). V gene TRBV7-2 combines with J gene TRBJ1-2; tentative D call: TRBD1 (6 bases). This CDR3 region has 16 residues. Germline V gene data show CDR1 as SGHTA and CDR2 as FQGNSA. Deletions cut 10 bases from V and 6 bases from J, with 27 bases between. CDR3 DNA sequence: TGTGCCACCTCACGAGGGGGGGGGCTCATTGGGGATGGCTACACCTTC. Amino acid sequence: CATSRGGGLIGDGYTF.

The genes are TRBV5-1 and TRBJ2-2; 7 positions agree with TRBD2. This CDR3 has 15 residues. Germline trimming cut 0 bases from V and 4 bases from J; bases unmatched to any gene: 3. Per germline, CDR1 SGHRS and CDR2 YFSETQ. The CDR3 DNA reads TGCGCCAGCAGCTTGGGCGGGAGTGGCACCGGGGAGCTGTTTTTT. This encodes CASSLGGSGTGELFF.

This sequence joins TRBV19 and TRBJ1-5, with D perhaps TRBD1 (6 bases). With 7 bases removed from V and 3 bases from J, the gap between germline ends came to 19 bases. The CDR3 sequence is 16 residues long. Germline-derived CDR1 and CDR2 are LNHDA and SQIVND (reference sequence). The CDR3: CASTQDSAFINQPQHF. CDR3 in DNA: TGTGCCAGTACCCAGGACAGCGCTTTTATCAATCAGCCCCAGCATTTT. Full variable domain (remainder filled in from reference TRBV19 and TRBJ1-5): DGGITQSPKYLFRKEGQNVTLSCEQNLNHDAMYWYRQDPGQGLRLIYYSQIVNDFQKGDIAEGYSVSREKKESFPLTVTSAQKNPTAFYLCASTQDSAFINQPQHFGDGTRLSIL.

V gene TRBV7-7 combines with J gene TRBJ2-3, with D possibly being TRBD2 (6 bases). The V end lost 5 bases, the J end lost 5 bases, and 17 bases lay between the germline ends. The germline gives CDR1 SSHAT, CDR2 FNYEAQ (reference sequence). There are 15 residues in the CDR3. CDR3 DNA sequence: TGTGCCAGCAGCCCTACTAGCTGGGGGATAGATACGCAGTATTTT. It codes for CASSPTSWGIDTQYF.

The chain joins TRBV19 to TRBJ1-4; unclear D gene. The CDR3 runs 15 residues. Deletions cut 4 bases from V and 8 bases from J, with 17 bases between. The germline gives CDR1 LNHDA, CDR2 SQIVND (reference sequence). CDR3 residues: CASSKSAATGEKLFF. CDR3 DNA sequence: TGTGCCAGTAGTAAGAGTGCGGCTACCGGCGAAAAACTGTTTTTT. Together with reference TRBV19 and TRBJ1-4, the CDR3 gives the full variable domain: DGGITQSPKYLFRKEGQNVTLSCEQNLNHDAMYWYRQDPGQGLRLIYYSQIVNDFQKGDIAEGYSVSREKKESFPLTVTSAQKNPTAFYLCASSKSAATGEKLFFGSGTQLSVL.